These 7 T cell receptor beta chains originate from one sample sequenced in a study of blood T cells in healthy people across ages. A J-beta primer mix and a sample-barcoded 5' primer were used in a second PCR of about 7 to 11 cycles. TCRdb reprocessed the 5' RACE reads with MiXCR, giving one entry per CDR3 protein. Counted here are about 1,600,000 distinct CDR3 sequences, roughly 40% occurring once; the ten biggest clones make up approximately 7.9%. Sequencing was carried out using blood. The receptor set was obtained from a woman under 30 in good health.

The CDR3 bases are TGTGCCACCGGGGTCTCCCGGGGAGACACTGAAGCTTTCTTT. Translation: CATGVSRGDTEAFF. The chain is built from TRBV24-1 and TRBJ1-1; no clear D gene. The germline CDR1 and CDR2 sequences are KGHDR and SFDVKD. The CDR3 has 14 residues. The V end lost 9 bases, the J end lost 3 bases, and 16 bases lay between the germline ends.

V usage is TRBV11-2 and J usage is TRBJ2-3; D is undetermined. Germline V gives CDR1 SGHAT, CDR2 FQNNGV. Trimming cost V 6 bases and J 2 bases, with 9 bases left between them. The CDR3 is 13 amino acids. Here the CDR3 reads CASSDALTDTQYF. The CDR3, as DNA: TGTGCCAGCAGTGACGCTCTCACAGATACGCAGTATTTT. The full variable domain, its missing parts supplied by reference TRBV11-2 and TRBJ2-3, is EAGVAQSPRYKIIEKRQSVAFWCNPISGHATLYWYQQILGQGPKLLIQFQNNGVVDDSQLPKDRFSAERLKGVDSTLKIQPAKLEDSAVYLCASSDALTDTQYFGPGTRLTVL.

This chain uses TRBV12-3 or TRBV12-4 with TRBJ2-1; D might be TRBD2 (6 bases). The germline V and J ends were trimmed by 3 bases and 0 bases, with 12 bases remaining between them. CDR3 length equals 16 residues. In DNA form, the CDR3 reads TGTGCCAGCAGTTTCAGCGGGTCGAGCTCCTACAATGAGCAGTTCTTC. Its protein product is CASSFSGSSSYNEQFF.

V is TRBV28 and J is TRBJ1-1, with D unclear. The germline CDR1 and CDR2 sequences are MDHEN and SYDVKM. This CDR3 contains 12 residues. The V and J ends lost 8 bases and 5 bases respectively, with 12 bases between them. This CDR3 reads CASRALGTEAFF. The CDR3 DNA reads TGTGCCAGCCGAGCCCTGGGGACTGAAGCTTTCTTT.

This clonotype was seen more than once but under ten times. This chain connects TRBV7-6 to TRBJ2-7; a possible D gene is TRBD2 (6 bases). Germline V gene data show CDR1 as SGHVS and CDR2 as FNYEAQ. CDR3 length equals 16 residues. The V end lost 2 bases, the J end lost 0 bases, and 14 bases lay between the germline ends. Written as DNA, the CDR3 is TGTGCCAGCAGCTTAACTCTGCCGACTAGCTCCTACGAGCAGTACTTC. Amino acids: CASSLTLPTSSYEQYF.

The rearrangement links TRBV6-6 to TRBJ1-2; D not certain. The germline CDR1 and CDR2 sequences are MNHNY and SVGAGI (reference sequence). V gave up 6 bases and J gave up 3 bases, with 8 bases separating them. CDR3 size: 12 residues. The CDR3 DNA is TGTGCCAGCAGCATCAACGACTATGGCTACACCTTC. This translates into CASSINDYGYTF.

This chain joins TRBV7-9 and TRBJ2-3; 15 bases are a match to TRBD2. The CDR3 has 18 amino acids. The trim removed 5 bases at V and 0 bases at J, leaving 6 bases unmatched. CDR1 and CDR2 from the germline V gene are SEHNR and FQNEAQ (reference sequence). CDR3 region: CASSAGTSGRPSTDTQYF. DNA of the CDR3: TGTGCCAGCAGCGCCGGGACTAGCGGGAGGCCGAGCACAGATACGCAGTATTTT.